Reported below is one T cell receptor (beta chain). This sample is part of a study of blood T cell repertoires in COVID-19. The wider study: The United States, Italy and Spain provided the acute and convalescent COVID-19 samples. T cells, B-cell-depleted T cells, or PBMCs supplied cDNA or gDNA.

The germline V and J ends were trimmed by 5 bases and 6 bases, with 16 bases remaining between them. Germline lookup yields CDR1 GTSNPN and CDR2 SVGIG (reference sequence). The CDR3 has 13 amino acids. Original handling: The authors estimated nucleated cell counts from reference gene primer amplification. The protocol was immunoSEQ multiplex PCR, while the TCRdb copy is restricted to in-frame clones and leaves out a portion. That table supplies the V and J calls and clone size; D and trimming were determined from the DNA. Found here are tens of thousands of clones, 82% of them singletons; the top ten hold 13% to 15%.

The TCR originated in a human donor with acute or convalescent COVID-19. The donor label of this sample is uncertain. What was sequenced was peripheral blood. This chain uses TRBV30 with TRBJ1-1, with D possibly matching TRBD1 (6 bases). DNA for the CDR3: TGTGCCTGGTTGAGACAGGTCACAGCTGAAGCTTTCTTT. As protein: CAWLRQVTAEAFF.